This is a list of T cell receptor beta chains from one sample in a study of T cell repertoires in cytomegalovirus infection. These receptors lack a known antigen. TCRdb ran MiXCR on the reads and lists one entry per CDR3 protein. The sample consists of tens of thousands of distinct CDR3 sequences, about 29% of them appearing once. The sample consisted of CD8+ T cells from cultured PBMCs, taken from culture after CMV antigen stimulation. The source is a human donor in good health (CMV status not recorded). Some clones in this sample may be carry-over from other donors' samples. The CDR3 runs from the conserved cysteine through the conserved F or W. The D gene is left open where the match is weak. Only some rows state a clone size, as once, few, many or a class for expanded clones.

size	V	J	D	DNA	CDR3
NA	TRBV6-2/TRBV6-3	TRBJ2-2	TRBD1	TGTGCCAGCAGTTACGACAGGGGCTCGAACACCGGGGAGCTGTTTTTT	CASSYDRGSNTGELFF
NA	TRBV6-1	TRBJ1-5	TRBD1	TGTGCCAGCAGTTGTCCACCCGGGACAGAAACCAATCAGCCCCAGCATTTT	CASSCPPGTETNQPQHF
NA	TRBV6-2/TRBV6-3	TRBJ2-1	NA	TGTGCCAGCAGTTACAGCAATGAGCAGTTCTTC	CASSYSNEQFF
medium-sized	TRBV28	TRBJ2-2	TRBD1	TGTGCCAGCAGTCCCCAGGGCACAGGGGGGCGAAGCGGGGAGCTGTTTTTT	CASSPQGTGGRSGELFF
many	TRBV11-2	TRBJ1-2	NA	TGTGCCAGCAGCTTAGAGGGGTCCTATGGCTACACCTTC	CASSLEGSYGYTF
few	TRBV30	TRBJ2-1	TRBD1	TGTGCCTGGAGTCTGGGGACAGGGGATTTTGATGAGCAGTTCTTC	CAWSLGTGDFDEQFF
NA	TRBV6-1	TRBJ2-7	NA	TGTGCCAGCAGTGAGGGACGGATGTACGAGCAGTACTTC	CASSEGRMYEQYF
few	TRBV10-2	TRBJ2-7	NA	TGCGCCAGCGGCGGGCCCAGGACCGAGCAGTACTTC	CASGGPRTEQYF
few	TRBV6-2/TRBV6-3	TRBJ2-1	NA	TGTGCCAGCAGTTGGGGTTACAATGAGCAGTTCTTC	CASSWGYNEQFF
NA	TRBV18	TRBJ2-3	NA	TGTGCCAGCTCACCCCCTCCGAGCACAGATACGCAGTATTTT	CASSPPPSTDTQYF